This TCR beta chain was retrieved from a study of CD8 T cells in ankylosing spondylitis. Findings and limits, study-wide: Made up of roughly 8 highly homologous variants, a TCR beta motif appeared characteristic of ankylosing spondylitis blood. Existing reports had already noted some motif variants in reactive arthritis synovial fluid and blood. Clones linked to the disease showed a CD8+ phenotype. They occurred at relatively low frequencies in peripheral blood.

On this clonotype: Its antigen is unknown.

The ends were cut back, 1 base at V and 2 bases at J, with 3 bases in the middle. There are 11 residues in the CDR3. The germline gives CDR1 GTSNPN, CDR2 SVGIG (reference sequence). TCR beta libraries were made by quantitative 5'-RACE with molecular barcodes. TCRdb fed the 5' RACE reads into MiXCR, producing one record per CDR3 protein. There are roughly 440,000 distinct CDR3 sequences in the sample; roughly 17% occur only once, and just over 1% lies in the top ten. This chain uses TRBV30 with TRBJ2-7; D is ambiguous. The clonotype was recovered from a male donor with ankylosing spondylitis. Material: blood, either unsorted or a sorted T cell fraction (not recorded which). The CDR3 sequence: CAWSGTYEQYF. The DNA for the CDR3 is TGTGCCTGGAGTGGAACCTACGAGCAGTACTTC.